This TCR beta chain was recovered during a study of cytomegalovirus exposure and HLA in healthy donors. Study-level background: Of the donors genotyped, 398 in all, about 80% fell in the Caucasian-associated ancestry cluster. Study-level findings and limits: Exclusion applied to some V segments, including TRBV6-2 and TRBV6-3, as they were indistinguishable. The authors enumerated around 150 TCR beta chains as linked to cytomegalovirus. Sequencing depth roughly uniform across donors was assumed in presence/absence analyses.

Concerning this clone: Its antigen is as yet unknown.

The CDR3 has 14 residues. Germline assignment: CDR1 SGHRS and CDR2 YFSETQ. With 5 bases removed from V and 0 bases from J, the gap between germline ends came to 10 bases. In the PCR, 60 Vbeta and 13 Jbeta primers were used. Profiling relied on immunoSEQ multiplex PCR, and the TCRdb table lists in-frame clones only, not all of them. The data show roughly 150,000 clones, with about 81% seen just once and 7% held by the top ten. Sequencing used PBMCs. The receptor was isolated from a man aged 30 to 39 in good health and CMV-seronegative. The chain uses TRBV5-1 and TRBJ2-3; D ambiguous. CDR3 sequence reads: CASREQTSTDTQYF. The CDR3, as DNA: TGCGCCAGCAGGGAGCAAACTAGCACAGATACGCAGTATTTT.